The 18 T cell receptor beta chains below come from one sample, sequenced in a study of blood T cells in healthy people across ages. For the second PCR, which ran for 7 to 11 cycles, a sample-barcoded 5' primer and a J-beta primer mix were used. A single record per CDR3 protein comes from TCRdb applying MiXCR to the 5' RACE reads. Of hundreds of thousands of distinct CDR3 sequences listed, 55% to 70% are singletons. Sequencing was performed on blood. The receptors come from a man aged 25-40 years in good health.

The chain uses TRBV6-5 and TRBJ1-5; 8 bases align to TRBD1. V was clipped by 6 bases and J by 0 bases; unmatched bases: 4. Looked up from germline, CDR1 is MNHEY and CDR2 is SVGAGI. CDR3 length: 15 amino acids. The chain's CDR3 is CASSRQGNSNQPQHF. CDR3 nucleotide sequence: TGTGCCAGCAGCCGACAGGGGAATAGCAATCAGCCCCAGCATTTT.

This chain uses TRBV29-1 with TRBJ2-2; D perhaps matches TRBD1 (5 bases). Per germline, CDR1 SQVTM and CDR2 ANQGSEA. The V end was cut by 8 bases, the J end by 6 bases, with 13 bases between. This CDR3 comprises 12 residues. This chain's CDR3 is CSTTESAGELFF. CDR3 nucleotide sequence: TGCAGCACGACAGAATCGGCCGGGGAGCTGTTTTTT.

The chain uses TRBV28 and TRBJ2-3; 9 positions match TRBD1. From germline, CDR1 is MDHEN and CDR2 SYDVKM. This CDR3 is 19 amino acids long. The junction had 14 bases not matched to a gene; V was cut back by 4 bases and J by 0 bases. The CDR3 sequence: CASSSYDTLGQGSTDTQYF. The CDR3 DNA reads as TGTGCCAGCAGTTCATACGATACCTTGGGACAGGGAAGCACAGATACGCAGTATTTT.

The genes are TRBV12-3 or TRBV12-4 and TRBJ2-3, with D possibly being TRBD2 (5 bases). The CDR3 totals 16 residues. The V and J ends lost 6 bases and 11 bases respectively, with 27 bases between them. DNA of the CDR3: TGTGCCAGCAGCTACCTCGTGGGGTTTAGCGCAGATGTGCAGTATTTT. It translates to CASSYLVGFSADVQYF.

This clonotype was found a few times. CDR3 in DNA: TGTGCCATCAGTGAGTCGCCTAGCGGGAGTCTCGGCGAGCAGTACTTC. Translating it yields CAISESPSGSLGEQYF. The chain joins TRBV10-3 to TRBJ2-7, with TRBD2 matching 10 bases. The ends lost 0 bases at V and 6 bases at J; junction bases unmatched: 8. Germline loops: CDR1 ENHRY, CDR2 SYGVKD. The CDR3 is made up of 16 amino acids.

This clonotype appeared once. CDR3 loop: CASSRGDRPSSPLHF. In nucleotides, the CDR3 is TGTGCCAGCAGTCGGGGGGACAGACCGAGTTCACCCCTCCACTTT. The genes are TRBV12-3 or TRBV12-4 and TRBJ1-6, with 7 bases lining up with TRBD1. The CDR3 runs to 15 residues. J was trimmed by 9 bases and V by 5 bases; bases with no gene match: 10.

CDR3 coding DNA: TGTGCCAGCAGCCCAATGACAGGGTCAGAGACCCAGTACTTC. Encoded protein: CASSPMTGSETQYF. The chain has TRBV7-2 and TRBJ2-5; TRBD1 matches at 7 bases. The V segment lost 5 bases and the J segment 4 bases; nucleotides outside the gene matches: 7. The CDR3 covers 14 residues. Germline CDR1 SGHTA, CDR2 FQGNSA.

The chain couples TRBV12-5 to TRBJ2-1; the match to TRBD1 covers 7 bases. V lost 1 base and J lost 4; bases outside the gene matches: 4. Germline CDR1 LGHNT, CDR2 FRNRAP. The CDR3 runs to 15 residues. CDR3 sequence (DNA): TGTGCTAGTGGTTTGGGACAGGGCGAGTACAATGAGCAGTTCTTC. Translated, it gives CASGLGQGEYNEQFF.

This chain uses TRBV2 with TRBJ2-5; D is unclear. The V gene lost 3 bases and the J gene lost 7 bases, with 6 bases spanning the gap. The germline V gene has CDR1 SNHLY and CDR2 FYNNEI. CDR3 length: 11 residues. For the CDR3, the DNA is TGTGCCAGCAGTGAGGATGGGACCCAGTACTTC. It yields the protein CASSEDGTQYF.

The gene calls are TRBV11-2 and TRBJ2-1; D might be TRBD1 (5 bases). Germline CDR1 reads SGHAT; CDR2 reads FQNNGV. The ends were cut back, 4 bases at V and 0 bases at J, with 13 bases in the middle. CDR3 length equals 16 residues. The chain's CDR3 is CASSSQGSFSYNEQFF. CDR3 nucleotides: TGTGCCAGCAGCTCTCAGGGTTCCTTCTCCTACAATGAGCAGTTCTTC.

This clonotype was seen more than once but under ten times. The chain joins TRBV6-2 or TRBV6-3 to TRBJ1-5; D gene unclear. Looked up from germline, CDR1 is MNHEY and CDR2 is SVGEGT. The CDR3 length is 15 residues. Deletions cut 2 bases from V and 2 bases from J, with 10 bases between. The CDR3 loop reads CASSYVSGGNQPQHF. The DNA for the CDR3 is TGTGCCAGCAGTTACGTCTCCGGGGGCAATCAGCCCCAGCATTTT.

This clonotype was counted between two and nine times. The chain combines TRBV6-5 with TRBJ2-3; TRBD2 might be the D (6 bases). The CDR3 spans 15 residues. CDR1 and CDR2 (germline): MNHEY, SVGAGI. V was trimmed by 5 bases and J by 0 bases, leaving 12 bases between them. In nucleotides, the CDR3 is TGTGCCAGCAGTCTCTCGGGGACTAGCACAGATACGCAGTATTTT. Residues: CASSLSGTSTDTQYF.

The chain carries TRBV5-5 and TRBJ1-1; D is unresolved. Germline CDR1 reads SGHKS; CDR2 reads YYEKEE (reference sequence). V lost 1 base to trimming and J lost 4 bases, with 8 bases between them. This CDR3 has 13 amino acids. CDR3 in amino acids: CASSLTHSTEAFF. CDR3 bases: TGTGCCAGCAGCTTGACCCATTCCACTGAAGCTTTCTTT.

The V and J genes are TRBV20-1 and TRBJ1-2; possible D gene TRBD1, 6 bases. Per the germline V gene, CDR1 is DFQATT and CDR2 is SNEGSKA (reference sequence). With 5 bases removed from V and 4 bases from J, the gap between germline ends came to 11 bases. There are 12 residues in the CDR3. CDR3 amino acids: CSAQQGIYGYTF. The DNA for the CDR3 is TGCAGTGCTCAACAGGGCATCTATGGCTACACCTTC.

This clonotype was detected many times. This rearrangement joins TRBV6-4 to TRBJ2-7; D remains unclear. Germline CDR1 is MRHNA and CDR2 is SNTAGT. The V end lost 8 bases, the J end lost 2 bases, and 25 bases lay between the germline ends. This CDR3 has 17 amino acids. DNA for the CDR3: TGTGCCAGCTCGAGCCGGGTCCCCAACCACGCCACCTACGAGCAGTACTTC. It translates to CASSSRVPNHATYEQYF.

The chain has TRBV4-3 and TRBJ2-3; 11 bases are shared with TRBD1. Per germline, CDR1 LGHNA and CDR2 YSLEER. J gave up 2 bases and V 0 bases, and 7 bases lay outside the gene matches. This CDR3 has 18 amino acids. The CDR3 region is CASSQDRDRGRPTDTQYF. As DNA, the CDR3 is TGCGCCAGCAGCCAAGATAGGGACAGGGGGAGACCCACAGATACGCAGTATTTT.

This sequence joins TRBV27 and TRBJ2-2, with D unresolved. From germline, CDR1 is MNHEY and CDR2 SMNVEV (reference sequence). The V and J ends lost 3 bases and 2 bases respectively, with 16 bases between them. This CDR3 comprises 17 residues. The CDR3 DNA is TGTGCCAGCAGTTTCTCTTCCTGGAGCATTAACACCGGGGAGCTGTTTTTT. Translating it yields CASSFSSWSINTGELFF.

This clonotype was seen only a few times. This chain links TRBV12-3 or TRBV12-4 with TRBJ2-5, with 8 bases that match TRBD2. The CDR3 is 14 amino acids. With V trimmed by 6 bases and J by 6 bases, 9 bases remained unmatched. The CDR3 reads CASRHSGEWQTQYF. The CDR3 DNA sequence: TGTGCCAGCAGGCATAGCGGGGAATGGCAGACCCAGTACTTC.